These 14 T cell receptor beta chains came from one sample sequenced in a study of identifying expanded T cells in peripheral blood (dated by TCRdb to about 2019). Libraries were prepared through the immunoSEQ multiplex PCR assay. As stored in TCRdb, this immuneACCESS dataset retains in-frame rearrangements with V and J assigned. A fraction of the clones does not appear; measured against another copy, unresolved V genes explain less than half of the discrepancy, and the remainder lacks a known reason. The sample data list 55,000 to 60,000 clones, and approximately 89% of these were observed just once. Together, the top ten hold roughly 3.6% of the sample. Sequencing was carried out using blood. These receptors all come from a person aged 18 to 70 in good health.

V is TRBV7-6 and J is TRBJ1-6; D remains ambiguous. The length of the CDR3 is 15 residues. The V and J ends lost 5 bases and 10 bases respectively, with 18 bases between them. Germline lookup yields CDR1 SGHVS and CDR2 FNYEAQ. CDR3 DNA: TGTGCCAGCAGCCGCGGACCAGAGCTGTTGTCACCCCTCCACTTT. Its translation is CASSRGPELLSPLHF.

The chain recombines TRBV5-4 with TRBJ2-2; TRBD2 might be the D (6 bases). V was clipped by 3 bases and J by 4 bases, with 10 bases between them. This CDR3 spans 14 amino acids. In germline, CDR1 is SGHNT, CDR2 YYREEE (reference sequence). CDR3: CASSSQGGTGELFF. For the CDR3, the DNA is TGTGCCAGCAGCTCCCAGGGAGGCACCGGGGAGCTGTTTTTT.

The chain couples TRBV29-1 to TRBJ1-1; D call uncertain. Germline lookup yields CDR1 SQVTM and CDR2 ANQGSEA. V lost 3 bases and J lost 6, with 14 bases in between. The length of the CDR3 is 13 residues. DNA for the CDR3: TGCAGCGTTGACTTGGGGAAACAAGCTGAAGCTTTCTTT. Its protein is CSVDLGKQAEAFF.

The chain is built from TRBV29-1 and TRBJ2-3; TRBD2 matches 7 bases. V shed 6 bases, J shed 3 bases, and the junction held 9 bases outside the gene matches. Germline V gene sequence: CDR1 SQVTM, CDR2 ANQGSEA. This CDR3 region has 14 residues. In DNA, the CDR3 is TGCAGCGTGGGCAGGGAGGGAGGGACAGATACGCAGTATTTT. This sequence encodes CSVGREGGTDTQYF.

The J gene is TRBJ2-1, the V gene TRBV5-6, with D tentatively TRBD2 (6 bases). V shed 4 bases and J shed 0 bases, with 23 bases lying between them. The germline V gene has CDR1 SGHDT and CDR2 YYEEEE. This CDR3 is built from 19 residues. As DNA, the CDR3 is TGTGCCAGCAGCCGGATCGGGGTTGGGGGAGGACGCTCCTACAATGAGCAGTTCTTC. It is translated as CASSRIGVGGGRSYNEQFF.

This CDR3 reads CASRGSIRGGNQPQHF. CDR3 bases: TGTGCCAGCAGAGGGTCTATTAGAGGGGGCAATCAGCCCCAGCATTTT. The chain recombines TRBV28 with TRBJ1-5, with D perhaps matching TRBD1 (5 bases). The CDR3 covers 16 residues. Germline CDR1 reads MDHEN; CDR2 reads SYDVKM. V lost 6 bases and J lost 2, with 17 bases in between. Combining the CDR3 with reference TRBV28 and TRBJ1-5 gives the whole variable domain DVKVTQSSRYLVKRTGEKVFLECVQDMDHENMFWYRQDPGLGLRLIYFSYDVKMKEKGDIPEGYSVSREKKERFSLILESASTNQTSMYLCASRGSIRGGNQPQHFGDGTRLSIL.

This clone has a handful of counts. The chain links TRBV11-2 to TRBJ2-7; tentatively, D is TRBD1 or TRBD2 (6 bases each). This CDR3 is built from 14 residues. V lost 10 bases, J lost 6 bases, and 22 bases lay in between. Per germline, CDR1 SGHAT and CDR2 FQNNGV. CDR3 DNA: TGTGCCACCATCCGTGGGGGGCTCGATGGCGAGCAGTACTTC. This translates into CATIRGGLDGEQYF.

This clone has a single count. CDR3 in DNA: TGTGCCACCAGCAGAGATAAGGCGGGGAACTATGGCTACACCTTC. Translated, it gives CATSRDKAGNYGYTF. This rearrangement joins TRBV15 to TRBJ1-2; D gene ambiguous. In germline, CDR1 is LNHNV, CDR2 YYDKDF (reference sequence). V dropped 0 bases and J dropped 2 bases, with 10 bases sitting between them. The CDR3 contains 15 residues.

The V call is TRBV4-3, the J call TRBJ2-5; perhaps TRBD2 as D (5 bases). The CDR3 is 14 residues long. Germline CDR1 LGHNA, CDR2 YSLEER. With 1 base removed from V and 10 bases from J, the gap between germline ends came to 16 bases. Here the CDR3 reads CASSQVGRTGLQYF. CDR3 in DNA: TGCGCCAGCAGCCAAGTGGGTCGGACTGGACTCCAGTACTTC.

This clone was detected only once. The chain has TRBV6-6 and TRBJ2-7, with TRBD2 as a possible D gene (6 bases). V dropped 8 bases and J dropped 1 base, with 15 bases sitting between them. Germline assignment: CDR1 MNHNY and CDR2 SVGAGI (reference sequence). The CDR3 has 14 residues. This chain's CDR3 is CASRSEGGSYEQYF. CDR3 DNA sequence: TGTGCCAGCCGGTCCGAAGGAGGGTCCTACGAGCAGTACTTC.

The chain recombines TRBV29-1 with TRBJ1-4, with TRBD1 matching 8 bases. CDR1 is SQVTM and CDR2 is ANQGSEA in the germline V gene. V was clipped by 7 bases and J by 8 bases; unmatched bases: 6. The CDR3 is 12 amino acids. CDR3 region: CSAGQGGEKLFF. CDR3 nucleotide sequence: TGCAGCGCAGGACAGGGAGGCGAAAAACTGTTTTTT.

The chain employs TRBV25-1 and TRBJ1-2; no firm D call. V lost 3 bases, J lost 6 bases, and 23 bases lay in between. The CDR3 consists of 17 residues. Germline V gives CDR1 MGHDK, CDR2 SYGVNS. In nucleotides, the CDR3 is TGTGCCAGCAGTGATTGGGAGTCGGGCAGGAGGTGGGATGGCTACACCTTC. Its translation is CASSDWESGRRWDGYTF.

V usage is TRBV19 and J usage is TRBJ2-3; tentatively, D is TRBD2 (6 bases). Germline V gene lookup returns CDR1 LNHDA and CDR2 SQIVND (reference sequence). The CDR3 has 15 residues. The germline V and J ends were trimmed by 5 bases and 0 bases, with 12 bases remaining between them. The CDR3 DNA reads as TGTGCCAGTAGTTCGAGGCGGGAAAGCACAGATACGCAGTATTTT. Protein product: CASSSRRESTDTQYF.

This chain joins TRBV10-1 and TRBJ2-1; possible D gene TRBD2, 5 bases. CDR3 length: 12 residues. The germline V and J ends were trimmed by 8 bases and 6 bases, with 11 bases remaining between them. Germline V lookup: CDR1 WNHNN, CDR2 SYGVQD (reference sequence). CDR3 in DNA: TGCGCCAGCTTGAGGGCATTCAATGAGCAGTTCTTC. It is translated as CASLRAFNEQFF.